A single sample gave rise to the 10 T cell receptor beta chains below, sequenced in a study of blood T cell repertoires in COVID-19. Some clones are missing from TCRdb's copy, which holds only in-frame ones; the method was immunoSEQ multiplex PCR. The sample lists approximately 150,000 clones, 80% to 90% occurring once. Sequences were obtained from peripheral blood. These receptors were collected from a woman in her sixties who had recovered from COVID-19.

There are a few counts of this clone. This chain uses TRBV28 with TRBJ1-5; 9 bases are a match to TRBD1. The germline V gene encodes CDR1 MDHEN and CDR2 SYDVKM. V lost 5 bases and J lost 2; bases outside the gene matches: 7. This CDR3 spans 16 amino acids. CDR3 loop: CASSRSRDRGNQPQHF. The CDR3 DNA reads TGTGCCAGCAGTAGAAGCCGGGACAGGGGCAATCAGCCCCAGCATTTT.

The chain uses TRBV5-1 and TRBJ2-6; D remains unclear. The V end lost 0 bases, the J end lost 0 bases, and 10 bases lay between the germline ends. The CDR3 loop spans 17 amino acids. Germline V gene data show CDR1 as SGHRS and CDR2 as YFSETQ. Written as DNA, the CDR3 is TGCGCCAGCAGCTTGGTTCCGCAGGACTCTGGGGCCAACGTCCTGACTTTC. Amino acids: CASSLVPQDSGANVLTF.

The chain is built from TRBV6-1 and TRBJ1-1; D is unclear. Germline V gives CDR1 MNHNS, CDR2 SASEGT. The CDR3 spans 13 residues. V gave up 0 bases and J gave up 10 bases, with 12 bases separating them. The CDR3 nucleotides read TGTGCCAGCAGTGAAGCAGTGAACAAATTAGCTTTCTTT. Amino acids: CASSEAVNKLAFF.

This clone was observed a few times. The chain links TRBV2 to TRBJ2-3; 7 bases map to TRBD1. The germline CDR1 and CDR2 sequences are SNHLY and FYNNEI. The junction had 4 bases not matched to a gene; V was cut back by 2 bases and J by 2 bases. The CDR3 is made up of 15 amino acids. The CDR3 coding sequence is TGTGCCAGCAGTGAAACCGGACAGGACACAGATACGCAGTATTTT. Translation: CASSETGQDTDTQYF. Full variable domain (rest looked up from reference TRBV2 and TRBJ2-3): EPEVTQTPSHQVTQMGQEVILRCVPISNHLYFYWYRQILGQKVEFLVSFYNNEISEKSEIFDDQFSVERPDGSNFTLKIRSTKLEDSAMYFCASSETGQDTDTQYFGPGTRLTVL.

This chain joins TRBV5-1 and TRBJ1-1; D is possibly TRBD1 (5 bases). Between the trimmed V and J ends, which lost 6 bases and 0 bases, there was a span of 12 bases. The CDR3 loop spans 14 amino acids. CDR1 and CDR2 from the germline V gene are SGHRS and YFSETQ. CDR3 DNA: TGCGCCAGCAACGGAGGGGCCTTGAACACTGAAGCTTTCTTT. Amino acids: CASNGGALNTEAFF.

The rearrangement joins TRBV5-6 to TRBJ2-1; TRBD1 agrees at 7 bases. This CDR3 has 12 amino acids. Germline assignment: CDR1 SGHDT and CDR2 YYEEEE. Trimming took 4 bases from V and 6 from J; bases not matched to a gene: 1. CDR3 loop: CASSNRGNEQFF. Written as DNA, the CDR3 is TGTGCCAGCAGCAACAGGGGCAATGAGCAGTTCTTC.

The chain carries TRBV14 and TRBJ1-4; no clear D. Per germline, CDR1 SGHDN and CDR2 FVKESK. The CDR3 loop spans 13 amino acids. Trimming left V 6 bases short and J 7 bases short, with 12 bases between. The CDR3 DNA is TGTGCCAGCAGTCGAGGTTCGGGTGAAAAACTGTTTTTT. It yields the protein CASSRGSGEKLFF.

The V and J genes are TRBV7-9 and TRBJ2-3; D possibly corresponds to TRBD2 (6 bases). CDR3 size: 14 residues. The V gene's germline CDR1 is SEHNR and CDR2 FQNEAQ (reference sequence). Trimming pared 4 bases from V and 6 bases from J, leaving 14 bases between. DNA for the CDR3: TGTGCCAGCAGCTCCGGGGGTTCCCTGGATACGCAGTATTTT. Its translation is CASSSGGSLDTQYF.

The chain uses TRBV11-2 and TRBJ2-5; D not resolved. The germline V gene has CDR1 SGHAT and CDR2 FQNNGV. The CDR3 is 12 residues long. Trimming shortened V by 3 bases and J by 7 bases, and 9 bases separated the two germline ends. CDR3 DNA: TGTGCCAGCAGCTTGATAGAGAGGACCCAGTACTTC. Translation gives CASSLIERTQYF. Full variable domain (missing parts from reference TRBV11-2 and TRBJ2-5): EAGVAQSPRYKIIEKRQSVAFWCNPISGHATLYWYQQILGQGPKLLIQFQNNGVVDDSQLPKDRFSAERLKGVDSTLKIQPAKLEDSAVYLCASSLIERTQYFGPGTRLLVL.

V and J are TRBV6-5 and TRBJ1-6, with 8 nucleotides matching TRBD1. Germline lookup yields CDR1 MNHEY and CDR2 SVGAGI. V shed 7 bases, J shed 9 bases, and the junction held 8 bases outside the gene matches. This CDR3 has 14 residues. CDR3 sequence: CASKRTGLGSPLHF. CDR3 DNA: TGTGCCAGCAAAAGGACAGGGCTCGGTTCACCCCTCCACTTT.